In its sample, the clone carrying this TCR beta chain was seen a few times. One end of the junction fails to match germline, which may point to a read error. The sample belongs to a study of somatic mutations in cytotoxic T cells in rheumatoid arthritis. The assay was immunoSEQ multiplex PCR, and TCRdb's table has in-frame clones only and misses some. The table lists 9,500 to 15,000 clones, roughly four fifths of them singletons. Germline loops: CDR1 MNHEY, CDR2 SVGAGI. The CDR3 sequence is 13 residues long. The chain combines TRBV6-5 with TRBJ2-7, with D perhaps matching TRBD2 (5 bases). The sequencing sample was made of CD8+ T cells sorted from blood. This clonotype was sampled from a woman aged 55-69 years in good health. CDR3 DNA sequence: TGTGCCAGCAGTGACTCGCTAGCTAGGGAGCAGTACTTC. Translating it yields CASSDSLAREQYF.